The next 27 T cell receptor beta chains were all read from a single sample in a study of blood T cell repertoires in COVID-19. Sequencing was performed with immunoSEQ multiplex PCR; in TCRdb, only in-frame clones are kept and a portion is missing. The sample lists about 310,000 clones, about 91% occurring once. The sample taken for sequencing was PBMCs or T cells enriched from blood (not recorded which). These receptors were collected from a middle-aged woman who had recovered from COVID-19.

This chain links TRBV7-2 with TRBJ2-3, with unresolved D. Trimming shortened V by 5 bases and J by 6 bases, and 15 bases separated the two germline ends. The CDR3 length is 14 residues. The germline gives CDR1 SGHTA, CDR2 FQGNSA. The CDR3 loop reads CASSHQNMADTQYF. CDR3 in DNA: TGTGCCAGCAGCCACCAAAACATGGCCGATACGCAGTATTTT. Combining the CDR3 with reference TRBV7-2 and TRBJ2-3 gives the whole variable domain GAGVSQSPSNKVTEKGKDVELRCDPISGHTALYWYRQSLGQGLEFLIYFQGNSAPDKSGLPSDRFSAERTGGSVSTLTIQRTQQEDSAVYLCASSHQNMADTQYFGPGTRLTVL.

This clone was seen a handful of times. The J gene is TRBJ2-7, the V gene TRBV4-2, with no clear D. Trimming stripped 8 bases from V and 2 bases from J, with 13 bases between. The CDR3 is made up of 13 amino acids. Germline lookup yields CDR1 LGHNA and CDR2 YNFKEQ. CDR3 sequence reads: CASSSNSPYEQYF. The CDR3 DNA reads TGTGCCAGCTCCTCCAACAGTCCCTACGAGCAGTACTTC.

This rearrangement joins TRBV7-2 to TRBJ2-5; 8 nucleotides match TRBD1. The V and J ends lost 5 bases and 2 bases, in that order; junction bases with no gene match: 7. The germline CDR1 and CDR2 sequences are SGHTA and FQGNSA. The CDR3 totals 15 residues. The CDR3 nucleotides are TGTGCCAGCAGCCCCTTAACAGGGGGACAAGAGACCCAGTACTTC. It codes for CASSPLTGGQETQYF.

This chain joins TRBV7-2 and TRBJ2-7; 8 bases match TRBD2. This CDR3 is built from 13 residues. Germline V gene data show CDR1 as SGHTA and CDR2 as FQGNSA. V lost 8 bases and J lost 6; bases outside the gene matches: 9. For the CDR3, the DNA is TGTGCCAGCTCTCTCGGGAGGGGCAGCGAGCAGTACTTC. Translating gives CASSLGRGSEQYF.

V usage is TRBV7-2 and J usage is TRBJ1-1; 7 bases match TRBD1. J was trimmed by 1 base and V by 3 bases; bases with no gene match: 2. Germline V gene sequence: CDR1 SGHTA, CDR2 FQGNSA. The CDR3 has 14 amino acids. CDR3 DNA sequence: TGTGCCAGCAGCTTGAGACAGGGGAACACTGAAGCTTTCTTT. Protein sequence: CASSLRQGNTEAFF.

Many counts were recorded for this clone. This rearrangement joins TRBV11-2 to TRBJ2-7; possibly TRBD2 for D (7 bases). The CDR3 is made up of 15 amino acids. CDR1 and CDR2 (germline): SGHAT, FQNNGV. Deletions cut 6 bases from V and 5 bases from J, with 20 bases between. CDR3 nucleotide sequence: TGTGCCAGCAGTCCCCGGGCGTGGGGGGGCGACGAGCAGTACTTC. It is translated as CASSPRAWGGDEQYF. The whole variable domain, remainder taken from reference TRBV11-2 and TRBJ2-7, is EAGVAQSPRYKIIEKRQSVAFWCNPISGHATLYWYQQILGQGPKLLIQFQNNGVVDDSQLPKDRFSAERLKGVDSTLKIQPAKLEDSAVYLCASSPRAWGGDEQYFGPGTRLTVT.

The gene calls are TRBV4-3 and TRBJ2-1; 10 bases agree with TRBD2. With V trimmed by 1 base and J by 12 bases, 9 bases remained unmatched. Germline V gene data show CDR1 as LGHNA and CDR2 as YSLEER. The CDR3 totals 15 residues. The chain's CDR3 is CASSQAVAGGGRQFF. As DNA, the CDR3 is TGCGCCAGCAGCCAAGCAGTAGCGGGGGGTGGACGGCAGTTCTTC.

The chain uses TRBV11-3 and TRBJ2-5; TRBD2 matches 13 bases. CDR1 is SGHNT, CDR2 YENEEA, per germline. Losses at the gene ends were 5 bases for V and 7 bases for J; bases not matched to a gene: 16. This CDR3 spans 18 amino acids. CDR3 in amino acids: CASSPGTSGERGIGTQYF. CDR3 sequence (DNA): TGTGCCAGCAGCCCTGGGACTAGCGGGGAAAGGGGTATCGGGACCCAGTACTTC.

J is TRBJ1-1 and V is TRBV30, with D unresolved. V dropped 3 bases and J dropped 3 bases, with 14 bases sitting between them. The germline V gene encodes CDR1 GTSNPN and CDR2 SVGIG (reference sequence). The CDR3 contains 14 residues. The CDR3 loop is CAWRLTGVHTEAFF. DNA for the CDR3: TGTGCCTGGAGACTGACGGGAGTTCACACTGAAGCTTTCTTT. Variable domain in full (rest from reference TRBV30 and TRBJ1-1): SQTIHQWPATLVQPVGSPLSLECTVEGTSNPNLYWYRQAAGRGLQLLFYSVGIGQISSEVPQNLSASRPQDRQFILSSKKLLLSDSGFYLCAWRLTGVHTEAFFGQGTRLTVV.

The rearrangement uses TRBV11-2 and TRBJ2-7; 7 positions agree with TRBD2. Germline trimming cut 5 bases from V and 7 bases from J; bases unmatched to any gene: 8. This CDR3 spans 13 amino acids. Germline lookup yields CDR1 SGHAT and CDR2 FQNNGV. This CDR3 reads CASSQGLVTEQYF. The CDR3 coding sequence is TGTGCCAGCAGCCAAGGACTAGTAACGGAGCAGTACTTC.

The DNA of the CDR3 is TGTGCCAGCTCACCAGGTCCCACGGGGTATACAGCCTTTGAGCAGTACTTC. This codes for CASSPGPTGYTAFEQYF. The chain has TRBV18 and TRBJ2-7; a weak D match, TRBD2 (5 bases). The CDR3 has 17 amino acids. Germline lookup yields CDR1 KGHSH and CDR2 LQKENI. V lost 2 bases, J lost 7 bases, and 24 bases lay in between.

The rearrangement joins TRBV29-1 to TRBJ2-1; possibly TRBD1 for D (6 bases). CDR1 is SQVTM and CDR2 is ANQGSEA in the germline V gene. V shed 1 base and J shed 4 bases, with 8 bases lying between them. This CDR3 contains 13 residues. The CDR3 spells CSVEGTVYNEQFF. The CDR3 bases are TGCAGCGTTGAAGGGACAGTTTACAATGAGCAGTTCTTC.

The CDR3 here is CASSELRLAGVKETQYF. The CDR3 DNA follows: TGTGCCAGCAGTGAACTCCGCCTAGCGGGGGTGAAGGAGACCCAGTACTTC. The rearrangement uses TRBV6-1 and TRBJ2-5; 10 bases fit TRBD2. Germline assignment: CDR1 MNHNS and CDR2 SASEGT. V was clipped by 2 bases and J by 5 bases; unmatched bases: 11. The CDR3 is 17 amino acids.

This chain joins TRBV25-1 and TRBJ2-7; tentative D call: TRBD2 (6 bases). Trimming cost V 6 bases and J 1 base, with 13 bases left between them. The CDR3 is 14 amino acids. In germline, CDR1 is MGHDK, CDR2 SYGVNS. CDR3 residues: CASRSGTGSYEQYF. CDR3 bases: TGTGCCAGCAGGAGTGGGACTGGTTCCTACGAGCAGTACTTC.

The chain recombines TRBV15 with TRBJ2-7; 11 bases line up with TRBD1. Germline values: CDR1 LNHNV, CDR2 YYDKDF (reference sequence). Unmatched junction bases numbered 2, after V lost 1 base and J lost 3 bases. CDR3 size: 15 residues. CDR3 in DNA: TGTGCCACCAGCAGAGGGACAGGGGGCATCTACGAGCAGTACTTC. Encoded protein: CATSRGTGGIYEQYF.

The rearrangement joins TRBV4-3 to TRBJ2-5; TRBD2 agrees at 9 bases. The V segment lost 1 base and the J segment 4 bases; nucleotides outside the gene matches: 4. CDR1 LGHNA and CDR2 YSLEER come from the germline V gene. This CDR3 contains 15 residues. This CDR3 reads CASSQVAGVGETQYF. The CDR3 coding sequence is TGCGCCAGCAGCCAAGTAGCGGGGGTGGGAGAGACCCAGTACTTC.

This clone was seen only a few times. J is TRBJ2-7 and V is TRBV7-9, with 12 bases identical to TRBD2. The CDR3 totals 15 residues. From germline, CDR1 is SEHNR and CDR2 FQNEAQ (reference sequence). V trimming: 5 bases; J trimming: 2 bases; junction bases outside the gene matches: 4. Written as DNA, the CDR3 is TGTGCCAGCAGCAGAAGACTAGCGGGAGCCTACGAGCAGTACTTC. The encoded protein is CASSRRLAGAYEQYF.

This clone came up once. The chain couples TRBV3-1 (or the pseudogene TRBV3-2) to TRBJ1-2, with TRBD1 matching 7 bases. The CDR3 has 17 amino acids. Unmatched junction bases numbered 14, after V lost 4 bases and J lost 3 bases. Germline-derived CDR1 and CDR2 are LGHDT and YNNKEL (reference sequence). The CDR3 loop is CASSPSPTGHRHYGYTF. The CDR3, as DNA: TGTGCCAGCAGCCCCTCCCCGACAGGGCATCGTCACTATGGCTACACCTTC.

The chain links TRBV3-1 (or the pseudogene TRBV3-2) to TRBJ2-1, with D tentatively TRBD2 (6 bases). Trimming removed 8 bases from V and 0 bases from J, with 8 bases in between. The CDR3 is 13 amino acids. CDR1 LGHDT and CDR2 YNNKEL come from the germline V gene (reference sequence). Here the CDR3 reads CASRDSSYNEQFF. CDR3 nucleotides: TGTGCCAGCCGGGACTCCTCCTACAATGAGCAGTTCTTC.

The chain recombines TRBV19 with TRBJ2-3, with 8 bases identical to TRBD1. V gave up 4 bases and J gave up 2 bases; unmatched junction bases: 5. Germline values: CDR1 LNHDA, CDR2 SQIVND (reference sequence). The CDR3 loop spans 15 amino acids. CDR3: CASSRGQEFTDTQYF. The CDR3 DNA reads as TGTGCCAGTAGTAGGGGACAGGAGTTCACAGATACGCAGTATTTT.

The chain combines TRBV21-1 with TRBJ1-2; TRBD1, the D gene given by the table, was not confirmed from the DNA. TRBV21-1 is a pseudogene segment. This CDR3 region has 12 residues. The CDR3, as DNA: TGTGCCAGTGGGACAAACAACTATGGCTACACCTTC. Its protein product is CASGTNNYGYTF.

The chain links TRBV7-2 to TRBJ1-1, with D possibly TRBD1 on 5 matching bases. The CDR3 has 11 residues. V shed 7 bases and J shed 5 bases, with 8 bases lying between them. Per the germline V gene, CDR1 is SGHTA and CDR2 is FQGNSA. The DNA for the CDR3 is TGTGCCAGCACGGGGGGGACTGAAGCTTTCTTT. Amino acid sequence: CASTGGTEAFF.

The chain employs TRBV19 and TRBJ2-1, with TRBD1 matching over 7 bases. The CDR3 is 18 residues long. Germline V gives CDR1 LNHDA, CDR2 SQIVND (reference sequence). After removal of 2 bases from V and 3 bases from J, the junction contained 13 bases not matched to a gene. CDR3: CASSITNPGQIFYNEQFF. The CDR3 region has the DNA TGTGCCAGTAGTATAACAAACCCGGGACAGATATTCTACAATGAGCAGTTCTTC.

The chain combines TRBV18 with TRBJ2-3; 7 nucleotides agree with TRBD1. The ends lost 0 bases at V and 3 bases at J; junction bases unmatched: 6. Germline V gene lookup returns CDR1 KGHSH and CDR2 LQKENI. The CDR3 loop spans 16 amino acids. The CDR3 DNA follows: TGTGCCAGCTCACCACCGGTTGTCAGGGGGACAGATACGCAGTATTTT. Translation: CASSPPVVRGTDTQYF.

The V call is TRBV28, the J call TRBJ2-5; maybe TRBD2 (5 bases). The ends were cut back, 6 bases at V and 3 bases at J, with 20 bases in the middle. From germline, CDR1 is MDHEN and CDR2 SYDVKM. The CDR3 loop spans 16 amino acids. The CDR3 here is CASSSTRLPNKETQYF. The DNA of the CDR3 is TGTGCCAGCAGCTCCACTAGGCTACCTAACAAAGAGACCCAGTACTTC.

This chain links TRBV7-2 with TRBJ2-2; tentative D call: TRBD2 (5 bases). CDR1 and CDR2 (germline): SGHTA, FQGNSA. This CDR3 comprises 16 residues. V was cut by 0 bases and J by 1 base, with 9 bases left in between. The CDR3 DNA is TGTGCCAGCAGCTTAGCCCCAGCGGTGAACACCGGGGAGCTGTTTTTT. Its protein is CASSLAPAVNTGELFF.

The CDR3 coding sequence is TGTGCCAGCAGCCCAGACAGGACTGAAGCTTTCTTT. Protein product: CASSPDRTEAFF. The chain carries TRBV12-3 or TRBV12-4 and TRBJ1-1, with D maybe TRBD1 (6 bases). With 6 bases removed from V and 5 bases from J, the gap between germline ends came to 10 bases. The CDR3 totals 12 residues.